This passage covers 29 T cell receptor beta chains from one sample sequenced in a study of blood T cell repertoires in COVID-19 (TCRdb year 2020). The library was built by means of the immunoSEQ multiplex PCR assay. The table comes from immuneACCESS by way of TCRdb, which keeps in-frame sequences with V and J called. Part of the clones is missing from these tables; in studies checked, under half for an unresolved V gene and the rest for unknown reasons. The sample table contains around 200,000 clones; only one count was recorded for under 80% of them. The leading ten clones occupy around 12% of the sample. The sequencing input was peripheral blood. Source of these receptors: a woman aged 45 to 65 with acute or convalescent COVID-19.

The chain uses TRBV5-1 and TRBJ1-1; TRBD1 matches at 7 bases. The CDR3 is made up of 14 amino acids. In germline, CDR1 is SGHRS, CDR2 YFSETQ. Trimming cost V 5 bases and J 3 bases; bases outside gene matches: 7. The DNA of the CDR3 is TGCGCCAGCAGTTCGACAGGGTCGGACACTGAAGCTTTCTTT. This codes for CASSSTGSDTEAFF.

This clone turned up a few times. The chain has TRBV7-8 and TRBJ2-5; 9 positions agree with TRBD1. V lost 3 bases and J lost 4; bases outside the gene matches: 6. The CDR3 totals 15 residues. Germline V CDR1 and CDR2: SGHVS, FQNEAQ. The CDR3 spells CASSLPRQGGETQYF. The CDR3 nucleotides read TGTGCCAGCAGCTTGCCCCGACAGGGGGGAGAGACCCAGTACTTC.

The chain joins TRBV11-3 to TRBJ2-7; D may be TRBD1 (7 bases). The CDR3 runs 16 residues. The ends were cut back, 5 bases at V and 0 bases at J, with 17 bases in the middle. The V gene's germline CDR1 is SGHNT and CDR2 YENEEA. This chain's CDR3 is CASSPGGGLSSYEQYF. In DNA form, the CDR3 reads TGTGCCAGCAGCCCAGGAGGGGGCCTGAGCTCCTACGAGCAGTACTTC.

This chain joins TRBV9 and TRBJ2-7; 8 bases match TRBD1. The germline gives CDR1 SGDLS, CDR2 YYNGEE. The CDR3 is 15 residues long. After removal of 4 bases from V and 5 bases from J, the junction contained 11 bases not matched to a gene. As DNA, the CDR3 is TGTGCCAGCAGCCCAGAGACAGGGGAAGTGAACGAGCAGTACTTC. This codes for CASSPETGEVNEQYF.

The chain combines TRBV9 with TRBJ2-3; D may be TRBD1 (6 bases). The CDR3 runs to 14 residues. Trimming left V 3 bases short and J 5 bases short, with 13 bases between. Looked up from germline, CDR1 is SGDLS and CDR2 is YYNGEE. The CDR3 protein is CASSGGLAIDTQYF. DNA of the CDR3: TGTGCCAGCAGCGGGGGGCTAGCCATAGATACGCAGTATTTT. Full variable domain (outside the CDR3, taken from reference TRBV9 and TRBJ2-3): DSGVTQTPKHLITATGQRVTLRCSPRSGDLSVYWYQQSLDQGLQFLIQYYNGEERAKGNILERFSAQQFPDLHSELNLSSLELGDSALYFCASSGGLAIDTQYFGPGTRLTVL.

The chain employs TRBV18 and TRBJ1-1; TRBD1 matches 7 bases. The CDR3 extends over 14 amino acids. Germline values: CDR1 KGHSH, CDR2 LQKENI. After removal of 6 bases from V and 4 bases from J, the junction contained 8 bases not matched to a gene. The CDR3, as DNA: TGTGCCAGCTCTCCCAGGGGGGTAGGCACTGAAGCTTTCTTT. As protein: CASSPRGVGTEAFF. The full variable domain, with the rest looked up from reference TRBV18 and TRBJ1-1, is NAGVMQNPRHLVRRRGQEARLRCSPMKGHSHVYWYRQLPEEGLKFMVYLQKENIIDESGMPKERFSAEFPKEGPSILRIQQVVRGDSAAYFCASSPRGVGTEAFFGQGTRLTVV.

The V call is TRBV11-2, the J call TRBJ1-3; D ambiguous. Germline V gene lookup returns CDR1 SGHAT and CDR2 FQNNGV. The CDR3 contains 14 residues. V was shortened by 2 bases and J by 3 bases, with 8 bases between the two germline ends. CDR3 residues: CASSLQRGGNTIYF. CDR3 sequence (DNA): TGTGCCAGCAGCTTACAGCGGGGTGGAAACACCATATATTTT.

This chain uses TRBV7-2 with TRBJ2-5, with 8 bases identical to TRBD2. This CDR3 is built from 15 residues. Trimming cost V 1 base and J 5 bases; bases outside gene matches: 6. Germline V lookup: CDR1 SGHTA, CDR2 FQGNSA. The CDR3 bases are TGTGCCAGCAGCTTAGTGACTAGCGTTGGGGAGACCCAGTACTTC. Residues: CASSLVTSVGETQYF.

This clone was seen only a few times. This chain joins TRBV30 and TRBJ2-7, with D unclear. The CDR3 extends over 11 amino acids. V was pared by 3 bases and J by 4 bases, with 7 bases between. The germline gives CDR1 GTSNPN, CDR2 SVGIG (reference sequence). This CDR3 is CAWRTPYEQYF. CDR3 nucleotide sequence: TGTGCCTGGAGGACACCGTACGAGCAGTACTTC.

The chain recombines TRBV3-1 (or the pseudogene TRBV3-2) with TRBJ2-7; 9 positions agree with TRBD1. The CDR3 contains 15 residues. Germline trimming cut 1 base from V and 2 bases from J; bases unmatched to any gene: 3. Germline V CDR1 and CDR2: LGHDT, YNNKEL (reference sequence). CDR3 DNA sequence: TGTGCCAGCAGCCAAGTGGGACAGGGAGCCTACGAGCAGTACTTC. Encoded protein: CASSQVGQGAYEQYF.

The chain uses TRBV14 and TRBJ2-5; 10 nucleotides match TRBD1. Germline V gene sequence: CDR1 SGHDN, CDR2 FVKESK. CDR3 length equals 14 residues. Unmatched junction bases numbered 5, after V lost 3 bases and J lost 7 bases. CDR3 amino acids: CASSHPGQGSTQYF. CDR3 nucleotide sequence: TGTGCCAGCAGCCATCCGGGACAGGGGTCGACCCAGTACTTC.

The chain links TRBV6-5 to TRBJ1-2, with TRBD1 as a possible D gene (6 bases). Germline V gives CDR1 MNHEY, CDR2 SVGAGI. Trimming took 5 bases from V and 6 from J, leaving 13 bases between them. CDR3 length: 13 residues. The CDR3 loop is CASSTQGQHGYTF. CDR3 nucleotides: TGTGCCAGCAGTACCCAGGGACAACATGGCTACACCTTC.

The chain is built from TRBV18 and TRBJ1-3, with D unclear. Germline V gene lookup returns CDR1 KGHSH and CDR2 LQKENI. The CDR3 consists of 18 residues. Deletions cut 4 bases from V and 0 bases from J, with 19 bases between. In DNA, the CDR3 is TGTGCCAGCTCACGAGTTCAGAGGGCCTCACTCTCTGGAAACACCATATATTTT. It is translated as CASSRVQRASLSGNTIYF.

V and J are TRBV27 and TRBJ2-2, with D possibly TRBD2 on 6 matching bases. The CDR3 length is 14 residues. V was shortened by 6 bases and J by 6 bases, with 14 bases between the two germline ends. The V gene's germline CDR1 is MNHEY and CDR2 SMNVEV (reference sequence). For the CDR3, the DNA is TGTGCCAGCAGCGCGGGAATACTAGCCGGGGAGCTGTTTTTT. Translation gives CASSAGILAGELFF.

The chain couples TRBV19 to TRBJ2-1; TRBD1 agrees at 8 bases. The germline gives CDR1 LNHDA, CDR2 SQIVND (reference sequence). V was pared by 10 bases and J by 1 base, with 6 bases of the junction left unmatched. The CDR3 totals 14 residues. CDR3 protein: CAIRQGRSYNEQFF. The CDR3 DNA is TGTGCCATCCGACAGGGGAGGTCCTACAATGAGCAGTTCTTC.

The chain carries TRBV5-1 and TRBJ2-1, with 9 bases fitting TRBD1. V lost 2 bases to trimming and J lost 9 bases; unmatched junction nucleotides: 15. Germline V gives CDR1 SGHRS, CDR2 YFSETQ. CDR3 length: 17 amino acids. CDR3 DNA sequence: TGCGCCAGCAGCTTTACGACAGGGGGTGCTAGGTCCACTGAGCAGTTCTTC. Its protein product is CASSFTTGGARSTEQFF.

A single count supports this clone. CDR3: CAWSAPNGLNTIYF. The DNA for the CDR3 is TGTGCCTGGAGTGCTCCCAACGGTCTAAACACCATATATTTT. The V call is TRBV30, the J call TRBJ1-3, with D unresolved. CDR1 and CDR2 (germline): GTSNPN, SVGIG (reference sequence). Trimming left V 1 base short and J 6 bases short, with 13 bases between. CDR3 length: 14 residues.

The chain joins TRBV6-5 to TRBJ2-1; 12 nucleotides line up with TRBD2. Germline CDR1 is MNHEY and CDR2 is SVGAGI. The CDR3 totals 14 residues. V was pared by 7 bases and J by 7 bases, with 5 bases of the junction left unmatched. DNA of the CDR3: TGTGCCAGCACTAGCGGGAGGGCCGCTAATGAGCAGTTCTTC. It specifies CASTSGRAANEQFF.

CDR3 amino acids: CAWSEIGTTDFF. The CDR3 bases are TGTGCCTGGAGTGAGATTGGGACAACGGATTTCTTT. This chain connects TRBV30 to TRBJ1-1; D perhaps matches TRBD1 (6 bases). The CDR3 has 12 amino acids. The germline CDR1 and CDR2 sequences are GTSNPN and SVGIG (reference sequence). Trimming stripped 1 base from V and 13 bases from J, with 16 bases between. The variable domain in full, with the rest retrieved from reference TRBV30 and TRBJ1-1, is SQTIHQWPATLVQPVGSPLSLECTVEGTSNPNLYWYRQAAGRGLQLLFYSVGIGQISSEVPQNLSASRPQDRQFILSSKKLLLSDSGFYLCAWSEIGTTDFFGQGTRLTVV.

This clone appeared a few times. The chain recombines TRBV4-1 with TRBJ2-5; tentative D call: TRBD2 (6 bases). The CDR3 is made up of 14 amino acids. Germline-derived CDR1 and CDR2 are MGHRA and YSYEKL. Trimming took 5 bases from V and 4 from J, leaving 14 bases between them. The CDR3 DNA reads TGCGCCAGCAGCTTCGGGAGACAGAGAGAGACCCAGTACTTC. Translation: CASSFGRQRETQYF.

J is TRBJ2-1 and V is TRBV9, with TRBD2 matching over 8 bases. CDR1 and CDR2 (germline): SGDLS, YYNGEE. V shed 3 bases and J 0 bases; nucleotides not matched to a gene: 5. This CDR3 contains 16 residues. CDR3 region: CASSATGTSSYNEQFF. As DNA, the CDR3 is TGTGCCAGCAGCGCTACCGGGACTAGCTCCTACAATGAGCAGTTCTTC. Filled out from reference TRBV9 and TRBJ2-1, the complete variable domain reads DSGVTQTPKHLITATGQRVTLRCSPRSGDLSVYWYQQSLDQGLQFLIQYYNGEERAKGNILERFSAQQFPDLHSELNLSSLELGDSALYFCASSATGTSSYNEQFFGPGTRLTVL.

This clone was counted a single time. This chain connects TRBV5-1 to TRBJ2-6, with a tentative D call TRBD2 (6 bases). CDR3 size: 18 residues. Trimming took off 0 bases at V and 3 bases at J, with 16 bases between the two ends. In germline, CDR1 is SGHRS, CDR2 YFSETQ. The CDR3 reads CASSLDGYGGGGANVLTF. The DNA for the CDR3 is TGCGCCAGCAGCTTGGATGGGTACGGGGGAGGTGGGGCCAACGTCCTGACTTTC.

This chain uses TRBV2 with TRBJ1-2, with 8 bases that match TRBD1. The CDR3 totals 14 residues. J was trimmed by 6 bases and V by 3 bases; bases with no gene match: 6. Germline-derived CDR1 and CDR2 are SNHLY and FYNNEI. CDR3 amino acids: CASSDEQGAHGYTF. DNA for the CDR3: TGTGCCAGCAGTGACGAGCAGGGGGCGCATGGCTACACCTTC.

The rearrangement uses TRBV5-1 and TRBJ1-6; no clear D. In germline, CDR1 is SGHRS, CDR2 YFSETQ. This CDR3 has 17 residues. V was trimmed by 4 bases and J by 0 bases, leaving 14 bases between them. CDR3 sequence (DNA): TGCGCCAGCAGCCCGAACGCCGGGAGCTCCTATAATTCACCCCTCCACTTT. Translated: CASSPNAGSSYNSPLHF. Full variable domain (outside the CDR3, taken from reference TRBV5-1 and TRBJ1-6): KAGVTQTPRYLIKTRGQQVTLSCSPISGHRSVSWYQQTPGQGLQFLFEYFSETQRNKGNFPGRFSGRQFSNSRSEMNVSTLELGDSALYLCASSPNAGSSYNSPLHFGNGTRLTVT.

The V and J genes are TRBV5-4 and TRBJ2-2, with TRBD1 matching over 8 bases. The CDR3 sequence is 15 residues long. Germline CDR1 and CDR2: SGHNT and YYREEE (reference sequence). Trimming removed 3 bases from V and 5 bases from J; junction bases left unmatched: 6. This CDR3 is CASSYGQGYTGELFF. CDR3 DNA sequence: TGTGCCAGCAGCTATGGACAGGGATATACCGGGGAGCTGTTTTTT.

V usage is TRBV5-5 and J usage is TRBJ1-1; the D is unclear. Germline V gene sequence: CDR1 SGHKS, CDR2 YYEKEE (reference sequence). The CDR3 totals 17 residues. V shed 4 bases and J shed 2 bases, with 21 bases lying between them. CDR3 sequence reads: CASSLISGGVGNTEAFF. The CDR3 nucleotides read TGTGCCAGCAGCCTAATCTCGGGAGGCGTTGGAAACACTGAAGCTTTCTTT.

J is TRBJ1-1 and V is TRBV2, with 8 bases identical to TRBD1. The CDR3 spans 14 residues. With 6 bases clipped from V and 4 bases from J, the junction kept 7 bases outside the gene matches. Per germline, CDR1 SNHLY and CDR2 FYNNEI. CDR3 in amino acids: CASRGDRSGTEAFF. DNA of the CDR3: TGTGCCAGCAGAGGGGACAGGAGCGGCACTGAAGCTTTCTTT.

This chain uses TRBV9 with TRBJ2-7; a weak D match, TRBD2 (6 bases). The CDR3 contains 15 residues. Germline V gene data show CDR1 as SGDLS and CDR2 as YYNGEE. Between the trimmed V and J ends, which lost 0 bases and 2 bases, there was a span of 12 bases. As DNA, the CDR3 is TGTGCCAGCAGCGTAGGGAGGGACGGGCCCTACGAGCAGTACTTC. It codes for CASSVGRDGPYEQYF.

The CDR3 nucleotides read TGTGCCAGCAGCGAGAGACAGGGGACTTCACCCCTCCACTTT. Translated, it gives CASSERQGTSPLHF. The chain carries TRBV9 and TRBJ1-6; 8 nucleotides match TRBD1. The CDR3 runs 14 residues. CDR1 and CDR2 from the germline V gene are SGDLS and YYNGEE. The V segment lost 3 bases and the J segment 9 bases; nucleotides outside the gene matches: 5.